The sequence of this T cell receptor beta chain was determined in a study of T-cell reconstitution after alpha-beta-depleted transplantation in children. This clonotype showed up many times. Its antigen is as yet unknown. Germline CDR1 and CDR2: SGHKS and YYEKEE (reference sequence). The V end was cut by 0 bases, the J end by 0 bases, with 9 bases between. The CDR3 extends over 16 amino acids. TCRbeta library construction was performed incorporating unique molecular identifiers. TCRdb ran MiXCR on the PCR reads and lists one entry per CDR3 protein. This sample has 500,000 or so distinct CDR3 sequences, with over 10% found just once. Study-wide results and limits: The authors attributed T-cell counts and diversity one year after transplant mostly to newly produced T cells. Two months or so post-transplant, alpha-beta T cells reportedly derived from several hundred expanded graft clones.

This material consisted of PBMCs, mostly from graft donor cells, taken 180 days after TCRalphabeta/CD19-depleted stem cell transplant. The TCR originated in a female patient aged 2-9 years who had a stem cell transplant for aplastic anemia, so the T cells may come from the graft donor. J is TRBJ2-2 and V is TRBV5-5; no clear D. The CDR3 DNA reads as TGTGCCAGCAGCTTGGCCACGGTTTCGAACACCGGGGAGCTGTTTTTT. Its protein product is CASSLATVSNTGELFF.